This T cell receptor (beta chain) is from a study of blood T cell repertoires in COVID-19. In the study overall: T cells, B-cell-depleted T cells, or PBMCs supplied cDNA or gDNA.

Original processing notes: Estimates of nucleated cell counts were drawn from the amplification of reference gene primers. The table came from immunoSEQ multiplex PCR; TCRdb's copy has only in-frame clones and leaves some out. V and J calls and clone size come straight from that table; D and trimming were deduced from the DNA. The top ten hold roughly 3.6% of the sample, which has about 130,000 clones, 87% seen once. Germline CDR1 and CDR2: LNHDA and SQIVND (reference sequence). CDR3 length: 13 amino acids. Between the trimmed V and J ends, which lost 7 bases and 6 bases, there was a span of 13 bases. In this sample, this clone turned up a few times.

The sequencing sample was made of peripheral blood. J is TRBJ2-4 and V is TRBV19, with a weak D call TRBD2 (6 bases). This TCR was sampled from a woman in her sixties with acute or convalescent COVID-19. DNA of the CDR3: TGTGCCAGTACCGGGGGACGTTCAAACATTCAGTACTTC. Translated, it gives CASTGGRSNIQYF.